The 10 T cell receptor beta chains presented below share a single source sample, sequenced in a study of cytomegalovirus exposure and HLA in healthy donors. The PCR contained 60 Vbeta and 13 Jbeta primers. TCRdb's copy holds only in-frame clones and misses some; the assay was immunoSEQ multiplex PCR. The profile shows about 210,000 clones, 82% of them singletons. Sequenced sample: PBMCs. The receptors shown here come from a man in his forties or fifties in good health and CMV-seropositive.

The rearrangement joins TRBV10-3 to TRBJ2-7; D is uncertain. This CDR3 is 13 amino acids long. Per germline, CDR1 ENHRY and CDR2 SYGVKD. V was pared by 3 bases and J by 4 bases, with 10 bases between. The CDR3 region is CAISELGRYEQYF. CDR3 nucleotides: TGTGCCATCAGTGAACTTGGTCGTTACGAGCAGTACTTC.

The chain joins TRBV7-2 to TRBJ2-3, with a possible D match to TRBD1 (7 bases). V lost 3 bases and J lost 3, with 13 bases in between. CDR1 and CDR2 from the germline V gene are SGHTA and FQGNSA. The CDR3 sequence is 15 residues long. The DNA for the CDR3 is TGTGCCAGCAGCTTCCAGGGGGGTCGGACAGATACGCAGTATTTT. Translated: CASSFQGGRTDTQYF.

The chain recombines TRBV5-5 with TRBJ2-6, with 8 nucleotides matching TRBD2. This CDR3 has 17 amino acids. The germline V gene has CDR1 SGHKS and CDR2 YYEKEE (reference sequence). J was trimmed by 1 base and V by 4 bases; bases with no gene match: 7. CDR3 coding DNA: TGTGCCAGCAGCGTTAGCGGGACGGAGTCTGGGGCCAACGTCCTGACTTTC. Residues: CASSVSGTESGANVLTF.

The rearrangement links TRBV11-2 to TRBJ2-7; D might be TRBD1 (6 bases). Germline-derived CDR1 and CDR2 are SGHAT and FQNNGV. With 1 base removed from V and 2 bases from J, the gap between germline ends came to 12 bases. The CDR3 is made up of 15 amino acids. For the CDR3, the DNA is TGTGCCAGCAGCTTAGGTCGGGACACCGCCTACGAGCAGTACTTC. This gives the protein CASSLGRDTAYEQYF.

This chain uses TRBV11-2 with TRBJ2-7; D is perhaps TRBD1 (6 bases). Trimming took off 2 bases at V and 3 bases at J, with 11 bases between the two ends. The length of the CDR3 is 14 residues. Germline V gives CDR1 SGHAT, CDR2 FQNNGV. CDR3 protein: CASSLIQGHYEQYF. Here the CDR3 DNA reads TGTGCCAGCAGCTTAATACAGGGACACTACGAGCAGTACTTC.

V gene TRBV4-1 combines with J gene TRBJ2-3; D gene unclear. V was pared by 1 base and J by 0 bases, with 8 bases between. This CDR3 region has 15 residues. Germline assignment: CDR1 MGHRA and CDR2 YSYEKL. The CDR3: CASSQVVTSTDTQYF. The CDR3 coding sequence is TGCGCCAGCAGCCAAGTAGTTACTAGCACAGATACGCAGTATTTT.

The gene calls are TRBV7-6 and TRBJ2-3; TRBD1 agrees at 7 bases. Germline lookup yields CDR1 SGHVS and CDR2 FNYEAQ. After removal of 7 bases from V and 1 base from J, the junction contained 5 bases not matched to a gene. This CDR3 contains 14 residues. The DNA for the CDR3 is TGTGCCAGCACCCGGACAGGTGGCACAGATACGCAGTATTTT. Residues: CASTRTGGTDTQYF.

The gene calls are TRBV30 and TRBJ1-2; the match to TRBD1 covers 8 bases. V shed 4 bases and J 6 bases; nucleotides not matched to a gene: 7. Per the germline V gene, CDR1 is GTSNPN and CDR2 is SVGIG (reference sequence). CDR3 length: 13 residues. In nucleotides, the CDR3 is TGTGCCTGGATTAAAGGACAGGGTAATGGCTACACCTTC. Protein: CAWIKGQGNGYTF.

The chain uses TRBV29-1 and TRBJ2-5; D unclear. Germline assignment: CDR1 SQVTM and CDR2 ANQGSEA. This CDR3 comprises 14 residues. Trimming stripped 5 bases from V and 5 bases from J, with 18 bases between. CDR3 sequence reads: CSVYLLRAPETQYF. The CDR3 DNA reads as TGCAGCGTTTACCTTCTTCGAGCCCCCGAGACCCAGTACTTC.

The V call is TRBV9, the J call TRBJ2-5; a weak D match, TRBD2 (5 bases). The CDR3 runs to 14 residues. CDR1 and CDR2 from the germline V gene are SGDLS and YYNGEE. The V end was cut by 6 bases, the J end by 3 bases, with 15 bases between. The CDR3 region is CASNLRGREETQYF. CDR3 nucleotides: TGTGCCAGCAACCTCCGGGGAAGAGAAGAGACCCAGTACTTC. The variable domain in full, completed from reference TRBV9 and TRBJ2-5, reads DSGVTQTPKHLITATGQRVTLRCSPRSGDLSVYWYQQSLDQGLQFLIQYYNGEERAKGNILERFSAQQFPDLHSELNLSSLELGDSALYFCASNLRGREETQYFGPGTRLLVL.